This record covers a single TCR beta chain. The authors ran a second PCR of roughly 6 to 12 cycles using a sample-barcoded 5' primer and a J-beta primer mix. A template-switch adaptor that had 12 random nucleotides put a tag on each cDNA molecule. Using its own MiXCR run on the 5' RACE reads, TCRdb lists one record per CDR3 protein. Of 550,000 to 750,000 distinct CDR3 sequences listed, under 25% were seen once; the top ten hold roughly 3.9%. These data belong to a study of blood T cells in healthy people across ages. Sample donors were healthy Caucasian individuals that came from Russia, aged 6 to 90. Germline-derived CDR1 and CDR2 are KGHDR and SFDVKD. The CDR3 contains 16 residues.

The sample consisted of blood. This receptor was identified in a man in his sixties or seventies in good health. The chain employs TRBV24-1 and TRBJ2-5, with D tentatively TRBD1 (5 bases). The J call may be wrong; the DNA end is better matched by TRBJ2-1. The CDR3 region is CATSDSAPRVINEQFF. The CDR3, as DNA: TGTGCCACCAGTGATTCGGCGCCCAGGGTGATTAATGAGCAGTTCTTC.